This TCR beta chain was identified during a study of blood T cell repertoires in COVID-19. Study-level background: Acute and convalescent COVID-19 samples came from the United States, Italy and Spain. In each case, the material was cDNA or gDNA derived from T cells, B-cell-depleted T cells, or PBMCs.

In germline, CDR1 is SEHNR, CDR2 FQNEAQ (reference sequence). This CDR3 is built from 15 residues. The V gene lost 4 bases and the J gene lost 1 base, with 14 bases spanning the gap. Per the study methods: Amplification with reference gene primers provided the estimates of nucleated cell counts. Measured with immunoSEQ multiplex PCR; TCRdb has only the in-frame clones, and not every one. The V and J calls and the clone size are those of that table, but D and trimming were determined from the DNA. Of roughly 120,000 clones in the sample, more than 70% were seen once. Seattle patients were enrolled while actively infected and followed longitudinally.

This clonotype originated in a woman aged 55-69 years with COVID-19, enrolled during active disease. The sample consisted of peripheral blood. V usage is TRBV7-9 and J usage is TRBJ2-7; perhaps TRBD1 as D (6 bases). Here the CDR3 reads CASSSDLTGSYEQYF. The CDR3 nucleotides are TGTGCCAGCAGCTCAGACCTGACAGGATCCTACGAGCAGTACTTC.